The present TCR beta chain was sequenced within a study of T cell repertoires in cytomegalovirus infection. TCRdb redid the calling of the reads with MiXCR, one entry per CDR3 protein. This table has tens of thousands of distinct CDR3 sequences, approximately 3.6% appearing once. Study-level results: There were carriers of CMV plus the relevant HLA, and cumulative public TCR beta family frequency identified them. Within the response measured ex vivo, HLA-C-restricted CMV-specific TCR beta clonotypes were dominant.

There are many counts of this clonotype. Its target is unknown. At one of its ends the junction is not consistent with the germline gene, which may arise from a read error. Sequenced material: PBMCs. This TCR was sampled from a human donor in good health (CMV status not recorded). Some clones in this sample may be carry-over from other donors' samples.

CDR3 loop: CASSQDMWGERVF. The CDR3 bases are TGTGCCAGCAGCCAAGATATGTGGGGGGAACGGGTCTTC. V and J are TRBV14 and TRBJ2-1, with a tentative D call TRBD2 (6 bases). The CDR3 contains 13 residues. The germline CDR1 and CDR2 sequences are SGHDN and FVKESK.